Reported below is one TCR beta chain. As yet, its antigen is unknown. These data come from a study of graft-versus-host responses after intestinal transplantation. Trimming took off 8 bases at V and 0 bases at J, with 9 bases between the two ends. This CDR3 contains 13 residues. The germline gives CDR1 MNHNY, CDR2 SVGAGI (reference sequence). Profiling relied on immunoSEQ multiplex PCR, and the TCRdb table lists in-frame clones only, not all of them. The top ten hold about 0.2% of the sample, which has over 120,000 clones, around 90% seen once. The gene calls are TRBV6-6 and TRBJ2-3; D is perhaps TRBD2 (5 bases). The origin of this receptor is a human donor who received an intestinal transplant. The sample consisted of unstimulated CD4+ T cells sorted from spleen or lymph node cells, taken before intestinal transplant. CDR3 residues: CASRGGSTDTQYF. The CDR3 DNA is TGTGCCAGCCGAGGCGGGAGCACAGATACGCAGTATTTT.